The 17 T cell receptor beta chains below were found in one sample sequenced in a study of cytomegalovirus exposure and HLA in healthy donors. Libraries were prepared by immunoSEQ multiplex PCR; TCRdb keeps only in-frame clonotypes and omits some of them. Of a few hundred thousand clones listed, nearly 90% are singletons. The material sequenced was PBMCs. Receptors originate from a woman aged 18-30 years in good health and CMV-seronegative.

This chain links TRBV4-1 with TRBJ1-5; possible D gene TRBD1, 6 bases. The V end was cut by 0 bases, the J end by 5 bases, with 11 bases between. This CDR3 has 15 amino acids. Germline V CDR1 and CDR2: MGHRA, YSYEKL. This CDR3 reads CASSQDPGEYQPQHF. The CDR3 DNA reads TGCGCCAGCAGCCAAGATCCAGGGGAATATCAGCCCCAGCATTTT.

The chain links TRBV7-9 to TRBJ2-1; 10 bases are shared with TRBD1. Germline lookup yields CDR1 SEHNR and CDR2 FQNEAQ (reference sequence). This CDR3 spans 19 amino acids. J gave up 4 bases and V 4 bases, and 16 bases lay outside the gene matches. CDR3 coding DNA: TGTGCCAGCAGCTCAAGACAGGGGGCAGTGTCCGGAACGTACAATGAGCAGTTCTTC. It is translated as CASSSRQGAVSGTYNEQFF.

This chain joins TRBV4-1 and TRBJ1-4; D gene unclear. Trimming stripped 0 bases from V and 7 bases from J, with 9 bases between. The CDR3 covers 14 residues. Looked up from germline, CDR1 is MGHRA and CDR2 is YSYEKL. CDR3 DNA sequence: TGCGCCAGCAGCCAAGAAGCGGGTTTTGAAAAACTGTTTTTT. Translation: CASSQEAGFEKLFF.

The rearrangement links TRBV7-3 to TRBJ1-1; 7 nucleotides match TRBD1. V shed 2 bases and J 7 bases; nucleotides not matched to a gene: 7. This CDR3 is 14 amino acids long. Germline V gene sequence: CDR1 SGHTA, CDR2 FQGTGA. The DNA for the CDR3 is TGTGCCAGCAGCTTATCCGGGACAGCAAATGAAGCTTTCTTT. This sequence encodes CASSLSGTANEAFF.

V gene TRBV5-6 combines with J gene TRBJ2-7; D possibly corresponds to TRBD1 (5 bases). Per the germline V gene, CDR1 is SGHDT and CDR2 is YYEEEE. V lost 2 bases and J 3 bases, leaving 18 bases between the germline ends. This CDR3 has 16 residues. CDR3 nucleotides: TGTGCCAGCAGCTTCACCCAGACAGTTTTAGTCTACGAGCAGTACTTC. Its translation is CASSFTQTVLVYEQYF.

The chain combines TRBV4-3 with TRBJ2-2, with D perhaps matching TRBD1 (6 bases). The CDR3 has 17 residues. Trimming pared 2 bases from V and 5 bases from J, leaving 18 bases between. Germline CDR1 LGHNA, CDR2 YSLEER. This CDR3 is CASSQLHRADRTGELFF. In DNA, the CDR3 is TGCGCCAGCAGCCAACTACACAGGGCGGATAGGACCGGGGAGCTGTTTTTT.

The genes are TRBV5-4 and TRBJ2-7, with 7 nucleotides matching TRBD1. CDR3 length: 14 residues. V lost 4 bases to trimming and J lost 2 bases; unmatched junction nucleotides: 6. CDR1 SGHNT and CDR2 YYREEE come from the germline V gene (reference sequence). The CDR3: CASSHGTVPYEQYF. The CDR3 coding sequence is TGTGCCAGCAGCCACGGGACAGTCCCCTACGAGCAGTACTTC.

The gene calls are TRBV11-2 and TRBJ2-7; 11 bases line up with TRBD2. The CDR3 is 15 residues long. Germline lookup yields CDR1 SGHAT and CDR2 FQNNGV. The V segment lost 2 bases and the J segment 5 bases; nucleotides outside the gene matches: 5. CDR3 residues: CASSLIAGGPHEQYF. The CDR3 bases are TGTGCCAGCAGCTTAATAGCGGGGGGGCCCCACGAGCAGTACTTC.

V usage is TRBV4-3 and J usage is TRBJ2-2; 11 positions agree with TRBD2. This CDR3 has 17 amino acids. V shed 0 bases and J 2 bases; nucleotides not matched to a gene: 2. CDR1 and CDR2 from the germline V gene are LGHNA and YSLEER. The CDR3 loop reads CASSQDLAGGNTGELFF. As DNA, the CDR3 is TGCGCCAGCAGCCAAGATCTAGCGGGGGGTAACACCGGGGAGCTGTTTTTT.

The CDR3 loop reads CASSLVSGGADTQYF. The DNA for the CDR3 is TGTGCCAGCAGTTTAGTAAGCGGGGGGGCAGATACGCAGTATTTT. The chain is built from TRBV28 and TRBJ2-3; TRBD2 matches at 10 bases. The CDR3 covers 15 residues. Germline assignment: CDR1 MDHEN and CDR2 SYDVKM. The V gene end was trimmed by 2 bases and the J gene end by 4 bases; junction bases not matched to a gene: 3.

About this clone itself: Its ends do not fully match the called genes, so a read error is possible. The rearrangement joins TRBV7-7 to TRBJ2-1, with TRBD1 identical over 9 bases. Germline lookup yields CDR1 SSHAT and CDR2 FNYEAQ (reference sequence). This CDR3 comprises 15 residues. CDR3 DNA: TGTGCTAGCAGCCGTTGGACAGGGGAGTTAAATGAGCAGTTCTTC. Encoded protein: CASSRWTGELNEQFF. Based on the CDR3 plus reference TRBV7-7 and TRBJ2-1, the full variable domain is GAGVSQSPRYKVTKRGQDVTLRCDPISSHATLYWYQQALGQGPEFLTYFNYEAQPDKSGLPSDRFSAERPEGSISTLTIQRTEQRDSAMYRCASSRWTGELNEQFFGPGTRLTVL.

The rearrangement joins TRBV15 to TRBJ1-5; D gene ambiguous. Trimming removed 4 bases at V and 2 bases at J, with 3 bases between. There are 12 residues in the CDR3. Germline V lookup: CDR1 LNHNV, CDR2 YYDKDF (reference sequence). This CDR3 is CATSTGNQPQHF. The CDR3 DNA follows: TGTGCCACCAGCACAGGCAATCAGCCCCAGCATTTT.

This sequence joins TRBV5-1 and TRBJ2-1; D is perhaps TRBD1 (6 bases). Germline values: CDR1 SGHRS, CDR2 YFSETQ. The V gene lost 2 bases and the J gene lost 6 bases, with 6 bases spanning the gap. This CDR3 has 12 residues. The CDR3 coding sequence is TGCGCCAGCAGCTTACAGGGCAATGAGCAGTTCTTC. As protein: CASSLQGNEQFF.

V usage is TRBV25-1 and J usage is TRBJ2-1; TRBD1 matches at 7 bases. Germline CDR1 and CDR2: MGHDK and SYGVNS. The length of the CDR3 is 15 residues. V dropped 4 bases and J dropped 0; count of bases not matched to a gene: 3. CDR3 amino acids: CASSVGTDSYNEQFF. The CDR3 DNA sequence: TGTGCCAGCAGTGTCGGGACAGACTCCTACAATGAGCAGTTCTTC.

The CDR3 DNA reads as TGTGCCAGCAGAGACGGACACCACTATGGCTACACCTTC. Protein sequence: CASRDGHHYGYTF. This chain uses TRBV9 with TRBJ1-2; D possibly corresponds to TRBD1 (5 bases). The CDR3 runs 13 residues. Trimming removed 5 bases at V and 3 bases at J, with 11 bases between. The germline V gene has CDR1 SGDLS and CDR2 YYNGEE.

The chain recombines TRBV2 with TRBJ1-1; D is uncertain. Germline loops: CDR1 SNHLY, CDR2 FYNNEI. Trimming pared 6 bases from V and 3 bases from J, leaving 14 bases between. The CDR3 has 14 residues. CDR3 loop: CASSPRGVYTEAFF. As DNA, the CDR3 is TGTGCCAGCAGCCCCCGGGGAGTCTACACTGAAGCTTTCTTT.

This chain uses TRBV9 with TRBJ2-7; no definite D call. The V gene's germline CDR1 is SGDLS and CDR2 YYNGEE. CDR3 length: 13 amino acids. V was cut by 3 bases and J by 3 bases, with 10 bases left in between. CDR3 amino acids: CASSANSNYEQYF. CDR3 sequence (DNA): TGTGCCAGCAGCGCCAATTCTAACTACGAGCAGTACTTC.